This TCR beta chain appears in the sequencing data of a study of blood T cell repertoires in COVID-19. This clone was counted between two and nine times. TCRdb keeps only in-frame clones here, not all; method: immunoSEQ multiplex PCR. The sample lists some 380,000 clones, approximately 87% occurring once. The CDR3 consists of 16 residues. From germline, CDR1 is SGDLS and CDR2 YYNGEE. Trimming took 4 bases from V and 4 from J; bases not matched to a gene: 9. The sample taken for sequencing was PBMCs or T cells enriched from blood (not recorded which). The chain combines TRBV9 with TRBJ1-2; 11 positions agree with TRBD1. The TCR was taken from a man aged 25 to 45 who had recovered from COVID-19. CDR3 region: CASSFGTGGSSYGYTF. The CDR3 DNA is TGTGCCAGCAGCTTCGGGACAGGGGGGTCAAGCTATGGCTACACCTTC.